Listed here are 7 T cell receptor beta chains from one sample, sequenced in a study of blood T cell repertoires in COVID-19. Sequenced by immunoSEQ multiplex PCR; TCRdb stores in-frame clones only, minus some. The table records 69,000 or so clones, nearly 90% of them present only once. The sequenced sample was peripheral blood. These receptors originate from a man aged 50 or older with acute or convalescent COVID-19.

The CDR3 is CASKGRAGLNEQFF. As DNA, the CDR3 is TGCGCCAGCAAGGGGAGGGCCGGTTTGAATGAGCAGTTCTTC. The chain carries TRBV10-2 and TRBJ2-1; 7 positions match TRBD2. The length of the CDR3 is 14 residues. Germline V gene data show CDR1 as WSHSY and CDR2 as SAAADI. V dropped 7 bases and J dropped 7; count of bases not matched to a gene: 10.

The V call is TRBV5-1, the J call TRBJ2-5, with 12 bases identical to TRBD1. The CDR3 is made up of 16 amino acids. J lost 5 bases, V lost 4 bases, and 9 bases had no gene match. Per the germline V gene, CDR1 is SGHRS and CDR2 is YFSETQ. The CDR3, as DNA: TGCGCCAGCAGCGCTGGGGACAGGGGGCCCGGGGAGACCCAGTACTTC. Its translation: CASSAGDRGPGETQYF.

The DNA for the CDR3 is TGTGCCAGCAGCCGGGACAGCGTCGCTAACTATGGCTACACCTTC. This gives the protein CASSRDSVANYGYTF. J is TRBJ1-2 and V is TRBV6-5, with 7 bases fitting TRBD1. With 6 bases clipped from V and 0 bases from J, the junction kept 7 bases outside the gene matches. The germline gives CDR1 MNHEY, CDR2 SVGAGI. The CDR3 extends over 15 amino acids.

The V call is TRBV29-1, the J call TRBJ2-2; 9 bases match TRBD1. The germline CDR1 and CDR2 sequences are SQVTM and ANQGSEA. V was pared by 5 bases and J by 5 bases, with 6 bases of the junction left unmatched. The CDR3 sequence is 14 residues long. Here the CDR3 DNA reads TGCAGCGTTAAACAGGGGGCGCGGACCGGGGAGCTGTTTTTT. It encodes CSVKQGARTGELFF.

The V and J genes are TRBV6-6 and TRBJ1-2, with TRBD1 matching over 8 bases. Trimming took 6 bases from V and 6 from J; bases not matched to a gene: 6. Per the germline V gene, CDR1 is MNHNY and CDR2 is SVGAGI (reference sequence). This CDR3 has 13 amino acids. The chain's CDR3 is CASRPTGGDGYTF. As DNA, the CDR3 is TGTGCCAGCAGGCCAACAGGGGGAGATGGCTACACCTTC.

The rearrangement links TRBV6-5 to TRBJ2-1; 9 nucleotides align to TRBD2. The CDR3 has 15 residues. CDR1 MNHEY and CDR2 SVGAGI come from the germline V gene. V was clipped by 5 bases and J by 6 bases; unmatched bases: 8. Here the CDR3 reads CASSNLAGAGNEQFF. DNA for the CDR3: TGTGCCAGCAGTAACTTAGCGGGAGCGGGCAATGAGCAGTTCTTC.

The chain uses TRBV11-3 and TRBJ2-7, with TRBD1 identical over 7 bases. Germline-derived CDR1 and CDR2 are SGHNT and YENEEA. After removal of 5 bases from V and 4 bases from J, the junction contained 11 bases not matched to a gene. The CDR3 spans 15 residues. The DNA of the CDR3 is TGTGCCAGCAGCCAACAGGGGCTCCAGGGTTACGAGCAGTACTTC. Its translation is CASSQQGLQGYEQYF.